This T cell receptor beta chain comes out of a study of circulating and synovial CD4+ cells in juvenile arthritis. This CDR3 region has 14 residues. Trimming took off 5 bases at V and 8 bases at J, with 18 bases between the two ends. CDR1 is SGHTA, CDR2 FQGNSA, per germline. Assay used: immunoSEQ multiplex PCR; TCRdb lists only in-frame clones, some missing. The sample consists of approximately 36,000 clones, approximately 94% of them appearing once. General study findings and limits: Deeper sequencing increased measured overlap with synovial clonotypes. These repertoires were less diverse than bulk blood CD4 repertoires. Vbeta family usage analysis did not detect the pathogenic-like versus bulk difference.

About this clone: Its antigen is unidentified.

The sample comprised CD4+ T cells from blood. The chain links TRBV7-2 to TRBJ1-2; no clear D gene. The sequence came from a human donor with juvenile idiopathic arthritis. This chain's CDR3 is CASSPTRVSRGYTF. Here the CDR3 DNA reads TGTGCCAGCAGCCCGACGAGGGTATCGCGGGGCTACACCTTC.